These 25 T cell receptor beta chains were all obtained from the same sample, sequenced in a study of T cell responses to AZD1222 COVID-19 vaccine. The data were produced by immunoSEQ multiplex PCR, yet TCRdb's version contains in-frame clones alone and is incomplete. The data hold 70,000 or so clones, with 65% to 80% observed a single time. The source was peripheral blood, collected on day 0 of AZD1222 vaccination. These receptors came from an adult in good health.

V and J are TRBV4-1 and TRBJ2-1, with 8 bases fitting TRBD2. Germline CDR1 reads MGHRA; CDR2 reads YSYEKL. The CDR3 has 18 residues. The J segment lost 4 bases and the V segment lost 4 bases, leaving 15 bases of the junction unmatched. The chain's CDR3 is CASSLQLRSSGGYNEQFF. Here the CDR3 DNA reads TGCGCCAGCAGCCTACAATTACGTTCCAGCGGGGGTTACAATGAGCAGTTCTTC.

The CDR3 spells CASSEGWWKSYEQYF. The CDR3 DNA follows: TGTGCCAGCAGTGAAGGTTGGTGGAAGTCCTACGAGCAGTACTTC. This sequence joins TRBV6-1 and TRBJ2-7; D gene ambiguous. CDR3 length equals 15 residues. Trimming took 1 base from V and 1 from J, leaving 11 bases between them. The germline CDR1 and CDR2 sequences are MNHNS and SASEGT.

V usage is TRBV30 and J usage is TRBJ2-7; 7 bases line up with TRBD2. The CDR3 is 14 amino acids. V gave up 5 bases and J gave up 6 bases; unmatched junction bases: 13. CDR1 is GTSNPN and CDR2 is SVGIG in the germline V gene (reference sequence). This CDR3 is CAWGGAGWSGEQYF. CDR3 coding DNA: TGTGCCTGGGGCGGAGCGGGGTGGTCGGGCGAGCAGTACTTC.

The CDR3 DNA reads as TGCAGCGTTCGTCTAGTCGGCTCCTACAATGAGCAGTTCTTC. Protein product: CSVRLVGSYNEQFF. The chain has TRBV29-1 and TRBJ2-1, with D hard to call. V lost 5 bases to trimming and J lost 0 bases, with 11 bases between them. The CDR3 is made up of 14 amino acids. CDR1 and CDR2 (germline): SQVTM, ANQGSEA.

The V call is TRBV20-1, the J call TRBJ2-3; no clear D. V gave up 3 bases and J gave up 4 bases, with 11 bases separating them. The germline CDR1 and CDR2 sequences are DFQATT and SNEGSKA (reference sequence). The CDR3 contains 13 residues. The CDR3 nucleotides are TGCAGTGCTAGTGGGCATTCACCAGATACGCAGTATTTT. Translation: CSASGHSPDTQYF.

The chain is built from TRBV6-6 and TRBJ2-3; D gene ambiguous. V was trimmed by 6 bases and J by 0 bases, leaving 4 bases between them. CDR1 MNHNY and CDR2 SVGAGI come from the germline V gene (reference sequence). CDR3 length: 12 amino acids. CDR3 region: CASRGSTDTQYF. In DNA form, the CDR3 reads TGTGCCAGCAGGGGAAGCACAGATACGCAGTATTTT.

This sequence joins TRBV2 and TRBJ1-2, with 7 bases matching TRBD1. Trimming took 5 bases from V and 6 from J; bases not matched to a gene: 6. This CDR3 spans 13 amino acids. CDR1 and CDR2 (germline): SNHLY, FYNNEI. This CDR3 reads CASSRQGIDGYTF. Written as DNA, the CDR3 is TGTGCCAGCAGTCGACAGGGAATCGATGGCTACACCTTC. The whole variable domain, remainder taken from reference TRBV2 and TRBJ1-2, is EPEVTQTPSHQVTQMGQEVILRCVPISNHLYFYWYRQILGQKVEFLVSFYNNEISEKSEIFDDQFSVERPDGSNFTLKIRSTKLEDSAMYFCASSRQGIDGYTFGSGTRLTVV.

The V gene is TRBV5-6, the J gene TRBJ1-3; 8 bases match TRBD1. In germline, CDR1 is SGHDT, CDR2 YYEEEE. The CDR3 covers 17 residues. After removal of 4 bases from V and 0 bases from J, the junction contained 9 bases not matched to a gene. The CDR3 is CASSRMDRVDSGNTIYF. The CDR3 DNA follows: TGTGCCAGCAGCCGGATGGACAGGGTAGACTCTGGAAACACCATATATTTT.

This chain links TRBV5-1 with TRBJ1-2; 7 nucleotides align to TRBD1. CDR3 length equals 13 residues. V was clipped by 3 bases and J by 8 bases; unmatched bases: 7. Germline assignment: CDR1 SGHRS and CDR2 YFSETQ. CDR3 residues: CASSSVTGIGYTF. Written as DNA, the CDR3 is TGCGCCAGCAGCTCCGTGACAGGGATCGGCTACACCTTC.

This clone was seen once. The CDR3 DNA is TGTGCCAGCAGGGAGGACAGGGCTTCCGGGGAGCTGTTTTTT. Translated, it gives CASREDRASGELFF. The V call is TRBV6-5, the J call TRBJ2-2; TRBD1 aligns across 8 bases. The V gene end was trimmed by 6 bases and the J gene end by 6 bases; junction bases not matched to a gene: 6. Germline lookup yields CDR1 MNHEY and CDR2 SVGAGI. This CDR3 region has 14 residues.

Only a few counts were recorded for this clone. The rearrangement links TRBV7-9 to TRBJ1-5; TRBD1 matches at 9 bases. Trimming took 4 bases from V and 6 from J; bases not matched to a gene: 4. Germline V gene data show CDR1 as SEHNR and CDR2 as FQNEAQ (reference sequence). The CDR3 is made up of 14 amino acids. CDR3 loop: CASSSTGGRQPQHF. The CDR3 nucleotides read TGTGCCAGCAGCTCGACAGGGGGACGTCAGCCCCAGCATTTT.

The V call is TRBV28, the J call TRBJ2-1; D gene ambiguous. Deletions cut 6 bases from V and 0 bases from J, with 15 bases between. The CDR3 length is 16 residues. Germline V gene sequence: CDR1 MDHEN, CDR2 SYDVKM. CDR3 amino acids: CASRRDTSSSYNEQFF. The CDR3 nucleotides are TGTGCCAGCAGGAGAGACACTTCGAGCTCCTACAATGAGCAGTTCTTC. The full variable domain, in which reference TRBV28 and TRBJ2-1 provide the parts outside the CDR3, is DVKVTQSSRYLVKRTGEKVFLECVQDMDHENMFWYRQDPGLGLRLIYFSYDVKMKEKGDIPEGYSVSREKKERFSLILESASTNQTSMYLCASRRDTSSSYNEQFFGPGTRLTVL.

This rearrangement joins TRBV6-1 to TRBJ1-1; the D is unclear. Germline V gene lookup returns CDR1 MNHNS and CDR2 SASEGT. This CDR3 region has 14 residues. Trimming removed 3 bases from V and 0 bases from J, with 8 bases in between. The CDR3 loop is CASSDAGLNTEAFF. The DNA for the CDR3 is TGTGCCAGCAGTGATGCAGGTCTGAACACTGAAGCTTTCTTT.

The chain has TRBV5-1 and TRBJ1-2; D may be TRBD1 (6 bases). The CDR3 consists of 14 residues. The germline V gene encodes CDR1 SGHRS and CDR2 YFSETQ. The V end was cut by 1 base, the J end by 5 bases, with 12 bases between. This chain's CDR3 is CASSLTGGEYGYTF. CDR3 coding DNA: TGCGCCAGCAGCTTGACGGGGGGCGAGTATGGCTACACCTTC.

J is TRBJ1-1 and V is TRBV7-8; weak D call: TRBD1 (5 bases). With 5 bases removed from V and 1 base from J, the gap between germline ends came to 11 bases. Germline values: CDR1 SGHVS, CDR2 FQNEAQ. The CDR3 extends over 14 amino acids. In nucleotides, the CDR3 is TGTGCCAGCAGCCTGGGACTGGAGAACACTGAAGCTTTCTTT. Protein product: CASSLGLENTEAFF.

The chain is built from TRBV2 and TRBJ1-1; D uncertain. CDR1 is SNHLY and CDR2 is FYNNEI in the germline V gene. This CDR3 spans 15 amino acids. Trimming shortened V by 5 bases and J by 4 bases, and 17 bases separated the two germline ends. CDR3 nucleotide sequence: TGTGCCAGCAGTACTTCAGGCAGTTGGGGCACTGAAGCTTTCTTT. It translates to CASSTSGSWGTEAFF.

A single count supports this clone. This chain uses TRBV5-1 with TRBJ1-2, with no clear D. CDR3 length: 13 amino acids. With 9 bases removed from V and 8 bases from J, the gap between germline ends came to 20 bases. In germline, CDR1 is SGHRS, CDR2 YFSETQ. CDR3 in amino acids: CATRPAPSGGYTF. The CDR3 region has the DNA TGCGCCACCCGGCCTGCCCCATCTGGCGGCTACACCTTC. Full variable domain (outside the CDR3, taken from reference TRBV5-1 and TRBJ1-2): KAGVTQTPRYLIKTRGQQVTLSCSPISGHRSVSWYQQTPGQGLQFLFEYFSETQRNKGNFPGRFSGRQFSNSRSEMNVSTLELGDSALYLCATRPAPSGGYTFGSGTRLTVV.

The chain uses TRBV20-1 and TRBJ2-1; D call uncertain. CDR3 length: 11 amino acids. V was shortened by 6 bases and J by 3 bases, with 6 bases between the two germline ends. Germline V gene sequence: CDR1 DFQATT, CDR2 SNEGSKA (reference sequence). The DNA for the CDR3 is TGCAGTGCCACTATCTACAATGAGCAGTTCTTC. Its translation: CSATIYNEQFF.

The chain combines TRBV5-1 with TRBJ1-3; D gene uncertain. Germline CDR1 is SGHRS and CDR2 is YFSETQ. V was trimmed by 4 bases and J by 0 bases, leaving 8 bases between them. This CDR3 is built from 14 residues. The CDR3 region is CASSETYSGNTIYF. The CDR3 coding sequence is TGCGCCAGCAGCGAAACTTACTCTGGAAACACCATATATTTT.

The rearrangement uses TRBV9 and TRBJ1-4; D is ambiguous. The CDR3 totals 17 residues. V gave up 0 bases and J gave up 0 bases, with 12 bases separating them. The germline CDR1 and CDR2 sequences are SGDLS and YYNGEE. CDR3 nucleotide sequence: TGTGCCAGCAGCGTAGACGGTGGGAGGACAACTAATGAAAAACTGTTTTTT. Protein product: CASSVDGGRTTNEKLFF.

The chain recombines TRBV5-4 with TRBJ2-3; D perhaps matches TRBD1 (5 bases). The CDR3 loop spans 14 amino acids. Between the trimmed V and J ends, which lost 3 bases and 3 bases, there was a span of 11 bases. Germline V lookup: CDR1 SGHNT, CDR2 YYREEE (reference sequence). The CDR3 loop reads CASSSGRVTDTQYF. DNA for the CDR3: TGTGCCAGCAGCTCCGGCAGGGTTACAGATACGCAGTATTTT.

The chain uses TRBV2 and TRBJ2-5; D may correspond to TRBD1 or TRBD2 (6 bases each). Germline assignment: CDR1 SNHLY and CDR2 FYNNEI. The CDR3 consists of 18 residues. Trimming took off 4 bases at V and 2 bases at J, with 23 bases between the two ends. The CDR3 spells CASSVSLVGGGLQETQYF. The CDR3 DNA reads as TGTGCCAGCAGTGTTTCTCTGGTGGGGGGCGGGTTACAAGAGACCCAGTACTTC.

This chain links TRBV25-1 with TRBJ1-6; D remains ambiguous. Germline CDR1 is MGHDK and CDR2 is SYGVNS. The germline V and J ends were trimmed by 2 bases and 5 bases, with 7 bases remaining between them. The CDR3 has 14 residues. CDR3 bases: TGTGCCAGCAGTGAAGCCCAGGATAATTCACCCCTCCACTTT. Translation gives CASSEAQDNSPLHF. The variable domain in full, completed from reference TRBV25-1 and TRBJ1-6, reads EADIYQTPRYLVIGTGKKITLECSQTMGHDKMYWYQQDPGMELHLIHYSYGVNSTEKGDLSSESTVSRIRTEHFPLTLESARPSHTSQYLCASSEAQDNSPLHFGNGTRLTVT.

V gene TRBV5-1 combines with J gene TRBJ1-1, with no clear D. Trimming removed 3 bases from V and 1 base from J, with 16 bases in between. The CDR3 consists of 16 residues. CDR1 is SGHRS and CDR2 is YFSETQ in the germline V gene. The CDR3 reads CASSSLGSASNTEAFF. The DNA of the CDR3 is TGCGCCAGCAGCTCTCTAGGGTCTGCGTCGAACACTGAAGCTTTCTTT. The full variable domain, with the rest looked up from reference TRBV5-1 and TRBJ1-1, is KAGVTQTPRYLIKTRGQQVTLSCSPISGHRSVSWYQQTPGQGLQFLFEYFSETQRNKGNFPGRFSGRQFSNSRSEMNVSTLELGDSALYLCASSSLGSASNTEAFFGQGTRLTVV.

CDR3 sequence: CASSPYARLGETQYF. CDR3 sequence (DNA): TGTGCCAGCAGCCCCTACGCTCGATTAGGGGAGACCCAGTACTTC. The chain joins TRBV7-2 to TRBJ2-5, with D unresolved. This CDR3 is 15 amino acids long. Germline assignment: CDR1 SGHTA and CDR2 FQGNSA. V was trimmed by 5 bases and J by 5 bases, leaving 18 bases between them.